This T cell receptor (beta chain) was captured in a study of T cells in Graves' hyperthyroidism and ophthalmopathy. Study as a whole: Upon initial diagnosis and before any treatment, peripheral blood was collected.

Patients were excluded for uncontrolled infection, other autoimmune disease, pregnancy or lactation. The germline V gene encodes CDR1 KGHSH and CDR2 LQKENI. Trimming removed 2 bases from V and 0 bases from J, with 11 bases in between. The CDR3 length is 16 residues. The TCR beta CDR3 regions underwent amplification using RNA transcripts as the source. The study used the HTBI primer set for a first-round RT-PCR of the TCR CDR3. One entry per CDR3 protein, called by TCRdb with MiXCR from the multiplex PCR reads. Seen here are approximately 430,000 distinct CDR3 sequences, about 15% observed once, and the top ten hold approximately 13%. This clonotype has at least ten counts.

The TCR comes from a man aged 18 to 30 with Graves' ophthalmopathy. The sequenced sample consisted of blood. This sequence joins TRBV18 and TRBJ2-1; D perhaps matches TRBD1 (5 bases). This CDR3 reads CASSPLGRSSYNEQFF. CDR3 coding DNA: TGTGCCAGCTCACCATTGGGGCGGAGCTCCTACAATGAGCAGTTCTTC.